This T cell receptor beta chain originates from a study of T cells in Graves' hyperthyroidism and ophthalmopathy. Study outcomes and limitations: From stable hyperthyroidism, ophthalmopathy was set apart by a 13 V-J model.

This clonotype was counted only a few times. Its matching antigen is unknown. Regions amplified from RNA transcripts were the TCR beta CDR3 regions. Carried out on the TCR CDR3, a first-round RT-PCR used the HTBI primer set. TCRdb itself ran the multiplex PCR reads through MiXCR, one entry per CDR3 protein. The profile shows fewer than 850,000 distinct CDR3 sequences, approximately 15% of them singletons. Hyperthyroidism in the patients, aged 18 to 65, was newly diagnosed and under 2 months in duration. The TCR originated in a man aged 50 to 59 with Graves' hyperthyroidism. The sequenced sample consisted of blood.

CDR3 DNA sequence: TGTGCCAGCACTTCACGGCAGTATAGCAATCAGCCCCAGCATTTT. It translates to CASTSRQYSNQPQHF. V is TRBV6-1 and J is TRBJ1-5, with no clear D. The length of the CDR3 is 15 residues. V gave up 7 bases and J gave up 0 bases, with 13 bases separating them. Germline-derived CDR1 and CDR2 are MNHNS and SASEGT.